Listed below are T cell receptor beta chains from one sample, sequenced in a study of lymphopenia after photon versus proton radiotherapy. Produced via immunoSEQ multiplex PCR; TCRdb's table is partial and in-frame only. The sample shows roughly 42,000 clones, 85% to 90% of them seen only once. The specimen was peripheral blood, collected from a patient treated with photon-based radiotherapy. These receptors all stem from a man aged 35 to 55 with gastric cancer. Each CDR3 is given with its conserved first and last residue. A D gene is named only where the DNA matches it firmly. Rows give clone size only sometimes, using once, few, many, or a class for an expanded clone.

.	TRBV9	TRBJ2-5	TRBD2	TGTGCCAGCAGCGAAGGATCCGGGACTAGCGGGGGGATATTAAAGGAGACCCAGTACTTC	CASSEGSGTSGGILKETQYF
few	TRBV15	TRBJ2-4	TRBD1	TGTGCCACCAGCAGGGACAGGGCCGCCAAAAACATTCAGTACTTC	CATSRDRAAKNIQYF
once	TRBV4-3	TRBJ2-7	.	TGCGTCAGCAGCCAAGATCGCGGGGGCTGGTACGAGCAGTACTTC	CVSSQDRGGWYEQYF
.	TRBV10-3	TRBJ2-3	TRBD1	TGTGCCATCAGTGGATCTCAGGGGGCTGTAGATACGCAGTATTTT	CAISGSQGAVDTQYF
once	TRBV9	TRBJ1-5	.	TGTGCCAGCAGCGTAGTTCAATGGTTTCAGCCCCAGCATTTT	CASSVVQWFQPQHF
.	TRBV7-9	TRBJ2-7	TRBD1	TGTGCCAGCAGCTCACAGGGGGCGCGCGACGAGCAGTACTTC	CASSSQGARDEQYF
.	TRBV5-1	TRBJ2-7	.	TGCGCCAGCAGTCATACAGGGAGCTCCTACGAGCAGTACTTC	CASSHTGSSYEQYF
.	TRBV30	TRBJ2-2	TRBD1	TGTGCCGCCACCCCGGGAAAGGGGGCGCCGACCGGGGAGCTGTTTTTT	CAATPGKGAPTGELFF
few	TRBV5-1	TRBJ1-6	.	TGCGCCAGCAGCTTGGTTCTGAATTCACCCCTCCACTTT	CASSLVLNSPLHF
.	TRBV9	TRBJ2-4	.	TGTGCCAGCAGCGTAGACGGGGTTGCCAAAAACATTCAGTACTTC	CASSVDGVAKNIQYF
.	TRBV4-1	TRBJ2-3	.	TGCGCCAGCAGCGCCATGTGGGCGGGGTCAGATACGCAGTATTTT	CASSAMWAGSDTQYF
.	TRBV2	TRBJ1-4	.	TGTGCCAGCAGGAGTGGGGGAGGTAATGAAAAACTGTTTTTT	CASRSGGGNEKLFF
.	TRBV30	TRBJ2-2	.	TGTGCCTGGAATGAGGGCGCCGGGGAGCTGTTTTTT	CAWNEGAGELFF
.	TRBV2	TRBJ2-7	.	TGTGCCAGCAGTGAAGCTTACGAGCAGTACTTC	CASSEAYEQYF
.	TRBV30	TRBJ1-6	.	TGTGCCTGGAGGCGACCCGGCAGCTCCTATAATTCACCCCTCCACTTT	CAWRRPGSSYNSPLHF